This T cell receptor beta chain was captured by sequencing in a study of cytomegalovirus exposure and HLA in healthy donors. For the study at large: An earlier analysis found some 100 million unique TCR beta sequences from approximately 190 million T cells.

A remark on this clone: Its antigen is not known.

The PCR contained 60 Vbeta and 13 Jbeta primers. Clones were read by immunoSEQ multiplex PCR, and TCRdb kept only the in-frame ones, dropping some. This table holds 150,000 to 200,000 clones, approximately 80% found once. Findings and limits, study-wide: As confirmed in vitro, a few CMV-associated chains were specific for CMV antigens. Available immune exposure information was restricted to CMV serostatus only. Most TCR sequences showed up rarely, but some public TCRs showed up in many donors.

Sequenced input: PBMCs. This receptor was identified in a woman in her 30s in good health and CMV-seronegative.

The CDR3 nucleotides are TGTGCCAGCAGTGAAAACAGGAAAGGTCAGCCCCAGCATTTT. As protein: CASSENRKGQPQHF. This chain links TRBV6-5 with TRBJ1-5, with TRBD1 as a possible D gene (5 bases). Germline CDR1 reads MNHEY; CDR2 reads SVGAGI. The CDR3 runs 14 residues. Trimming removed 5 bases at V and 6 bases at J, with 14 bases between.